This entry describes one T cell receptor (beta chain). Its specificity is unknown. This sample is drawn from a study of shared clonotypes between healthy human individuals. Study-wide context: Three plates were used per donor for CD4 naive, three for CD4 memory, two for CD8 naive and one for CD8 memory.

This CDR3 is 18 amino acids long. The V end lost 11 bases, the J end lost 4 bases, and 33 bases lay between the germline ends. Germline loops: CDR1 MGHDK, CDR2 SYGVNS. Profiled with immunoSEQ multiplex PCR; TCRdb holds only in-frame clones, not every one. The table lists 95,000 to 120,000 clones, around two thirds of them singletons. Overall study findings and caveats: On the whole, naive subsets had larger estimated richness than memory subsets had. Around 5% was the fraction of naive CD4 clonotypes found shared across several donors.

Combining CD45RO+ cells with CCR7-negative CD45RA+ TemRA cells gave CD8 memory. The specimen was memory CD8+ T cells sorted from blood. Specified subset: CD45RO+ cells pooled with CCR7-negative TemRA cells. This TCR derives from a woman aged 30 to 39 in good health. The rearrangement links TRBV25-1 to TRBJ2-7, with D possibly being TRBD2 (7 bases). In DNA form, the CDR3 reads TGTGCCTCCCGGGGGCTGCGGACTAGTGATTCGGGCCTGTACGAGCAGTACTTC. Translating it yields CASRGLRTSDSGLYEQYF.